Following are 16 T cell receptor beta chains from one sample sequenced in a study of blood T cell repertoires in COVID-19. The table came from immunoSEQ multiplex PCR; TCRdb's copy has only in-frame clones and leaves some out. Of hundreds of thousands of clones listed, about 87% are singletons. The sequenced sample consisted of PBMCs or T cells enriched from blood (not recorded which). The receptors here all came from a woman between 50 and 59 years old who had recovered from COVID-19.

V gene TRBV18 combines with J gene TRBJ1-1; the D is unclear. CDR1 is KGHSH, CDR2 LQKENI, per germline. The germline V and J ends were trimmed by 3 bases and 0 bases, with 20 bases remaining between them. The CDR3 consists of 18 residues. CDR3 residues: CASSPRNAQFIMNTEAFF. The CDR3 nucleotides are TGTGCCAGCTCACCCCGCAATGCCCAGTTTATAATGAACACTGAAGCTTTCTTT.

The chain carries TRBV3-1 (or the pseudogene TRBV3-2) and TRBJ1-2, with unresolved D. The germline V gene encodes CDR1 LGHDT and CDR2 YNNKEL (reference sequence). This CDR3 has 11 residues. V dropped 4 bases and J dropped 8 bases, with 8 bases sitting between them. The CDR3 region is CASSRGWGYTF. The CDR3, as DNA: TGTGCCAGCAGCCGCGGATGGGGCTACACCTTC.

The chain has TRBV5-1 and TRBJ1-1; 7 positions match TRBD1. V lost 4 bases and J lost 6; bases outside the gene matches: 12. The CDR3 has 15 residues. Germline-derived CDR1 and CDR2 are SGHRS and YFSETQ. In DNA form, the CDR3 reads TGCGCCAGCAGCCTTGGGGCAGACAGGGCGTCTGAAGCTTTCTTT. Translation gives CASSLGADRASEAFF.

The chain uses TRBV14 and TRBJ1-2; a weak D match, TRBD1 (6 bases). The CDR3 length is 18 residues. Trimming shortened V by 1 base and J by 7 bases, and 25 bases separated the two germline ends. Germline lookup yields CDR1 SGHDN and CDR2 FVKESK. CDR3 nucleotide sequence: TGTGCCAGCAGCCAAGGATCCGGGACATCAAAAAACAGGAGTGGCTACACCTTC. This translates into CASSQGSGTSKNRSGYTF.

This clone appeared once. This rearrangement joins TRBV11-2 to TRBJ2-7; D is perhaps TRBD1 (5 bases). The CDR3 length is 15 residues. In germline, CDR1 is SGHAT, CDR2 FQNNGV. V was clipped by 3 bases and J by 0 bases, with 12 bases between them. The CDR3 coding sequence is TGTGCCAGCAGCTTGTGGGGCCCAAGCTCCTACGAGCAGTACTTC. Translated, it gives CASSLWGPSSYEQYF.

The CDR3 is CASSVTGGVTDTQYF. CDR3 DNA: TGTGCCAGCAGCGTTACGGGGGGGGTCACAGATACGCAGTATTTT. The chain couples TRBV9 to TRBJ2-3, with 8 nucleotides matching TRBD2. CDR3 length: 15 amino acids. In germline, CDR1 is SGDLS, CDR2 YYNGEE. The V and J ends lost 2 bases and 2 bases, in that order; junction bases with no gene match: 4.

The J gene is TRBJ1-6, the V gene TRBV19, with D tentatively TRBD1 (6 bases). The CDR3 is 13 residues long. CDR1 is LNHDA, CDR2 SQIVND, per germline (reference sequence). V lost 5 bases and J 7 bases, leaving 9 bases between the germline ends. In DNA form, the CDR3 reads TGTGCCAGTAGTCAGGGGCCCAATTCACCCCTCCACTTT. This encodes CASSQGPNSPLHF.

This clone was recorded only once. The V gene is TRBV7-2, the J gene TRBJ1-2, with D perhaps TRBD1 (5 bases). The CDR3 is 13 amino acids. V was clipped by 2 bases and J by 2 bases, with 6 bases between them. Germline CDR1 reads SGHTA; CDR2 reads FQGNSA. For the CDR3, the DNA is TGTGCCAGCAGCTTAAACAGGAACTATGGCTACACCTTC. This sequence encodes CASSLNRNYGYTF.

The chain is built from TRBV7-2 and TRBJ2-7, with 7 bases identical to TRBD1. The CDR3 contains 16 residues. V was pared by 5 bases and J by 0 bases, with 10 bases of the junction left unmatched. The germline CDR1 and CDR2 sequences are SGHTA and FQGNSA. The CDR3 region is CASSSRGQANSYEQYF. The CDR3 nucleotides read TGTGCCAGCAGCAGCCGAGGACAGGCTAACTCCTACGAGCAGTACTTC.

V usage is TRBV5-6 and J usage is TRBJ2-4; 8 bases match TRBD1. CDR1 is SGHDT and CDR2 is YYEEEE in the germline V gene. The CDR3 runs 14 residues. V lost 0 bases and J lost 7; bases outside the gene matches: 3. The CDR3 reads CASSLADRVNIQYF. CDR3 nucleotide sequence: TGTGCCAGCAGCTTGGCGGACAGGGTGAACATTCAGTACTTC.

The chain joins TRBV12-3 or TRBV12-4 to TRBJ1-6, with D unresolved. The CDR3 consists of 13 residues. Trimming removed 4 bases at V and 10 bases at J, with 11 bases between. The CDR3 sequence is CASSSFGRSPLHF. CDR3 coding DNA: TGTGCCAGCAGTTCGTTTGGTCGGTCACCCCTCCACTTT.

The chain employs TRBV4-2 and TRBJ1-1; the D gene is possibly TRBD1 (6 bases). The CDR3 runs 15 residues. V was cut by 0 bases and J by 4 bases, with 12 bases left in between. The V gene's germline CDR1 is LGHNA and CDR2 YNFKEQ. The CDR3 here is CASSQDRGKSTEAFF. CDR3 coding DNA: TGTGCCAGCAGCCAAGACAGGGGTAAGAGCACTGAAGCTTTCTTT.

The table lists this clone with a count of one. The gene calls are TRBV6-5 and TRBJ1-1; 9 bases fit TRBD1. V shed 2 bases, J shed 2 bases, and the junction held 3 bases outside the gene matches. Germline values: CDR1 MNHEY, CDR2 SVGAGI. CDR3 length: 15 residues. The CDR3 region is CASSYGTGLNTEAFF. CDR3 nucleotide sequence: TGTGCCAGCAGTTACGGGACAGGGCTAAACACTGAAGCTTTCTTT.

This clone was counted a single time. The chain recombines TRBV14 with TRBJ1-1; 8 nucleotides line up with TRBD1. Germline CDR1 reads SGHDN; CDR2 reads FVKESK. V shed 4 bases and J 5 bases; nucleotides not matched to a gene: 3. The CDR3 loop spans 13 amino acids. CDR3 residues: CASSRQGWTEAFF. The CDR3 region has the DNA TGTGCCAGCAGCCGACAGGGGTGGACTGAAGCTTTCTTT.

The chain is built from TRBV29-1 and TRBJ2-7; the match to TRBD1 covers 8 bases. The CDR3 has 15 amino acids. V dropped 5 bases and J dropped 3; count of bases not matched to a gene: 12. In germline, CDR1 is SQVTM, CDR2 ANQGSEA. The DNA for the CDR3 is TGCAGCGTTTGGGCTGGACAGGGTTTCGGCTACGAGCAGTACTTC. This encodes CSVWAGQGFGYEQYF.

The V and J genes are TRBV7-2 and TRBJ1-2, with 11 bases matching TRBD1. Germline trimming cut 5 bases from V and 3 bases from J; bases unmatched to any gene: 5. The V gene's germline CDR1 is SGHTA and CDR2 FQGNSA. CDR3 length: 15 residues. The DNA of the CDR3 is TGTGCCAGCAGCCCTCGGACAGGGGGCGACTATGGCTACACCTTC. It encodes CASSPRTGGDYGYTF.